This T cell receptor (beta chain) came from a study of CD8+ T cells in alopecia areata. Treatment here: oral pan-JAK inhibitor, 5-10 mg twice daily. RNA extraction and reverse transcription yielded cDNA as sequencing template. Generated by immunoSEQ multiplex PCR, the TCRdb table keeps only in-frame clones and is missing some. The table shows approximately 120,000 clones, with about 59% occurring only once. The CDR3 is 13 amino acids. Germline CDR1 is MNHEY and CDR2 is SMNVEV (reference sequence). Trimming took off 4 bases at V and 4 bases at J, with 10 bases between the two ends. The rearrangement uses TRBV27 and TRBJ1-2; D perhaps matches TRBD1 (5 bases). This specimen was CD4+ T cells sorted from blood, taken at week 4, from a patient treated with tofacitinib. The sequence was collected from a human donor with alopecia areata. The CDR3, as DNA: TGTGCCAGCAGTTCCAGGGAAGGCTATGGCTACACCTTC. Protein: CASSSREGYGYTF.